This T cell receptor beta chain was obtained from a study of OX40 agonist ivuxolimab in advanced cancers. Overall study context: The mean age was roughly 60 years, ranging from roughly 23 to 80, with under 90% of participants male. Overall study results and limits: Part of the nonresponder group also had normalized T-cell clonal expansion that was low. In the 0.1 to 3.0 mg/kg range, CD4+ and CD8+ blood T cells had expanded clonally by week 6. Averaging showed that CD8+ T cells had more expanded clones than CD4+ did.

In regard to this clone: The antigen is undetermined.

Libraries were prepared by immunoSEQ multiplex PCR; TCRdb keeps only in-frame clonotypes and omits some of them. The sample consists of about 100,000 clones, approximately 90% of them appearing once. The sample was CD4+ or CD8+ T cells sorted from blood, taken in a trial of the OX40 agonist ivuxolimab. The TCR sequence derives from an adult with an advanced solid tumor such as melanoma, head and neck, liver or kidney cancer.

CDR3: CASQLTQGYEQYF. The CDR3 DNA reads as TGCGCCAGTCAACTCACTCAGGGCTACGAGCAGTACTTC. V is TRBV5-1 and J is TRBJ2-7; D might be TRBD1 (5 bases). V shed 8 bases and J shed 3 bases, with 15 bases lying between them. The CDR3 is 13 residues long. Germline loops: CDR1 SGHRS, CDR2 YFSETQ.